These 32 T cell receptor beta chains were sequenced from one sample in a study of CD8+CD57+ T cells in acquired aplastic anemia (dated by TCRdb to 2016 to 2018). Sequencing instrument: Illumina HiSeq 2000. TCR beta VDJ combination and CDR3 sequence profiling used genomic DNA as the template. The public reads were quality trimmed at Q25 with fastp and then assembled into clones with MiXCR by TCRdb, keeping productive beta chains. CDR3 protein sequences are deduplicated, and each keeps its most common genes and DNA. In all, the sample holds about 150,000 distinct CDR3 sequences, and over 50% of those were seen once. 9.5% to 15% of the sample rests with the top ten. Patients chosen for sequencing had shown expansion of CD8+CD57+ cells by flow cytometry. The sequencing sample was made of sorted CD4+, CD8+, or CD8+CD57+ T cells (not recorded which) from PBMCs. The source is a human donor with aplastic anemia.

The rearrangement joins TRBV20-1 to TRBJ1-2; the D is unclear. The CDR3 is made up of 11 amino acids. From germline, CDR1 is DFQATT and CDR2 SNEGSKA (reference sequence). Trimming pared 0 bases from V and 7 bases from J, leaving 6 bases between. The CDR3: CSARDLSGYTF. In nucleotides, the CDR3 is TGCAGTGCTAGAGATCTCAGTGGCTACACCTTC.

This chain joins TRBV20-1 and TRBJ1-5; D is unclear. The germline V gene has CDR1 DFQATT and CDR2 SNEGSKA (reference sequence). V shed 1 base and J shed 6 bases, with 10 bases lying between them. The CDR3 runs 13 residues. This CDR3 reads CSARVLVGQPQHF. The CDR3 nucleotides are TGCAGTGCTAGAGTACTTGTAGGTCAGCCCCAGCATTTT.

This clonotype was detected once. V gene TRBV9 combines with J gene TRBJ1-2; possible D gene TRBD1, 5 bases. The CDR3 totals 11 residues. Germline lookup yields CDR1 SGDLS and CDR2 YYNGEE. The ends were cut back, 5 bases at V and 8 bases at J, with 10 bases in the middle. CDR3 nucleotide sequence: TGTGCCAGCAGTGCAGGGCCCGGCTACACCTTC. It codes for CASSAGPGYTF. The variable domain in full, completed from reference TRBV9 and TRBJ1-2, reads DSGVTQTPKHLITATGQRVTLRCSPRSGDLSVYWYQQSLDQGLQFLIQYYNGEERAKGNILERFSAQQFPDLHSELNLSSLELGDSALYFCASSAGPGYTFGSGTRLTVV.

The CDR3 reads CATSREDRGGPDEQYF. CDR3 nucleotide sequence: TGTGCCACCAGCAGAGAGGATAGGGGGGGACCAGACGAGCAGTACTTC. The chain carries TRBV15 and TRBJ2-7; a weak D match, TRBD2 (7 bases). The V and J ends lost 0 bases and 5 bases respectively, with 17 bases between them. Looked up from germline, CDR1 is LNHNV and CDR2 is YYDKDF (reference sequence). The length of the CDR3 is 16 residues.

The gene calls are TRBV11-1 and TRBJ2-7, with TRBD2 identical over 9 bases. The length of the CDR3 is 17 residues. Looked up from germline, CDR1 is SGHAT and CDR2 is FQDESV (reference sequence). V shed 1 base, J shed 6 bases, and the junction held 13 bases outside the gene matches. The CDR3 DNA follows: TGTGCCAGCAGCTTAGGTGGAGCGGGGGGCGCAACACCCGAGCAGTACTTC. Protein product: CASSLGGAGGATPEQYF.

The rearrangement links TRBV25-1 to TRBJ2-5; the D gene is possibly TRBD2 (5 bases). CDR1 and CDR2 from the germline V gene are MGHDK and SYGVNS. The CDR3 length is 16 residues. Trimming cost V 5 bases and J 1 base, with 17 bases left between them. CDR3 coding DNA: TGTGCCAGCAGTCACCCACCCGAGGGTCCCCAAGAGACCCAGTACTTC. It codes for CASSHPPEGPQETQYF.

The table lists this clonotype with many counts. CDR3 sequence reads: CASSYSSNEAFF. DNA for the CDR3: TGTGCCAGCAGTTACTCGTCAAATGAAGCTTTCTTT. The V and J genes are TRBV6-5 and TRBJ1-1; D unresolved. Deletions cut 0 bases from V and 7 bases from J, with 6 bases between. CDR1 is MNHEY and CDR2 is SVGAGI in the germline V gene. The CDR3 is 12 residues long.

With regard to this clonotype: One junction end does not reproduce the germline sequence, and a read error may be involved. V usage is TRBV9 and J usage is TRBJ1-6; weak D call: TRBD1 (5 bases). Germline V lookup: CDR1 SGDLS, CDR2 YYNGEE. The CDR3 has 16 residues. In DNA form, the CDR3 reads TGTGCCAGCAGCGTAGAGGGGCTCTCCTATAATTCACCGCTCCACTTT. It yields the protein CASSVEGLSYNSPLHF.

The sample holds many counts of this clonotype. The CDR3 DNA follows: TGTGCCAGCAGCGTAGACAGGGGCCGATCCGCAGAAGAGACCCAGTACTTC. Protein product: CASSVDRGRSAEETQYF. The chain recombines TRBV9 with TRBJ2-5; 7 bases match TRBD1. This CDR3 has 17 residues. CDR1 SGDLS and CDR2 YYNGEE come from the germline V gene. V lost 0 bases and J lost 3; bases outside the gene matches: 11.

V and J are TRBV19 and TRBJ2-1; D is ambiguous. Trimming left V 4 bases short and J 0 bases short, with 4 bases between. Germline CDR1 LNHDA, CDR2 SQIVND (reference sequence). There are 13 residues in the CDR3. The CDR3 DNA sequence: TGTGCCAGTAGTAGAGACTCCTACAATGAGCAGTTCTTC. Translated, it gives CASSRDSYNEQFF.

Ten or more counts support this clonotype. The chain combines TRBV9 with TRBJ2-1, with 10 bases lining up with TRBD2. Trimming at V came to 3 bases and at J to 5 bases, leaving 14 bases not matched to a gene. The CDR3 is 18 amino acids. The germline V gene encodes CDR1 SGDLS and CDR2 YYNGEE. CDR3 in DNA: TGTGCCAGCAGCGACCCTCCAGCGGGGGGGCCGAAAAACAATGAGCAGTTCTTC. This gives the protein CASSDPPAGGPKNNEQFF. The entire variable domain, with the rest obtained from reference TRBV9 and TRBJ2-1, is as follows: DSGVTQTPKHLITATGQRVTLRCSPRSGDLSVYWYQQSLDQGLQFLIQYYNGEERAKGNILERFSAQQFPDLHSELNLSSLELGDSALYFCASSDPPAGGPKNNEQFFGPGTRLTVL.

The count of this clonotype is one. One base away lies a much larger clone, so this may be a sequencing read error. V and J are TRBV12-3 or TRBV12-4 and TRBJ2-3, with D maybe TRBD2 (7 bases). The CDR3 has 15 amino acids. The ends were cut back, 3 bases at V and 8 bases at J, with 18 bases in the middle. DNA of the CDR3: TGTGCCAGCAGTTTTACCGCTCCAAGGGGGGGTACGCAGTATTTT. It translates to CASSFTAPRGGTQYF.

This clonotype was detected only a few times. This may stem from a read error, because a much larger clone lies one nucleotide away. The chain uses TRBV6-5 and TRBJ1-1, with D uncertain. This CDR3 is built from 11 residues. In germline, CDR1 is MNHEY, CDR2 SVGAGI. The CDR3 spells CASSYGRMALF. In nucleotides, the CDR3 is TGTGCCAGCAGTTACGGGAGAATGGCTCTCTTT.

This clonotype was detected many times. The CDR3 loop is CASSQGTGPGETQYF. Here the CDR3 DNA reads TGCGCCAGCAGCCAGGGGACTGGACCGGGTGAGACCCAGTACTTC. The rearrangement uses TRBV4-3 and TRBJ2-5, with D perhaps matching TRBD2 (6 bases). The germline gives CDR1 LGHNA, CDR2 YSLEER. Deletions cut 3 bases from V and 5 bases from J, with 16 bases between. This CDR3 spans 15 amino acids.

The genes are TRBV29-1 and TRBJ2-7; D is ambiguous. With 8 bases removed from V and 3 bases from J, the gap between germline ends came to 14 bases. CDR3 length: 12 residues. Germline V gene lookup returns CDR1 SQVTM and CDR2 ANQGSEA. CDR3 sequence (DNA): TGCAGCAGTGCCCCCATGAACTACGAGCAGTACTTC. Translating gives CSSAPMNYEQYF.

The rearrangement uses TRBV11-1 and TRBJ2-7, with 7 bases fitting TRBD1. Germline V gene sequence: CDR1 SGHAT, CDR2 FQDESV (reference sequence). The length of the CDR3 is 16 residues. V shed 3 bases, J shed 3 bases, and the junction held 11 bases outside the gene matches. In DNA, the CDR3 is TGTGCCAGCAGCTTGGGGACAGTGATTGGCAACTACGAGCAGTACTTC. It specifies CASSLGTVIGNYEQYF.

This chain connects TRBV2 to TRBJ2-3, with 8 bases fitting TRBD2. Germline V gene sequence: CDR1 SNHLY, CDR2 FYNNEI. The trim removed 8 bases at V and 5 bases at J, leaving 12 bases unmatched. The length of the CDR3 is 15 residues. CDR3 DNA: TGTGCCAGCTTAGGTGGGCGGGGGGTTCAAGATACGCAGTATTTT. Amino acids: CASLGGRGVQDTQYF. Full variable domain (outside the CDR3, taken from reference TRBV2 and TRBJ2-3): EPEVTQTPSHQVTQMGQEVILRCVPISNHLYFYWYRQILGQKVEFLVSFYNNEISEKSEIFDDQFSVERPDGSNFTLKIRSTKLEDSAMYFCASLGGRGVQDTQYFGPGTRLTVL.

V usage is TRBV10-3 and J usage is TRBJ1-6; D unclear. Trimming pared 0 bases from V and 10 bases from J, leaving 10 bases between. This CDR3 is built from 14 residues. Germline assignment: CDR1 ENHRY and CDR2 SYGVKD. The CDR3 region has the DNA TGTGCCATCAGTGAGTCCTGGCCGCGGTCACCCCTCCACTTT. It is translated as CAISESWPRSPLHF.

The chain joins TRBV24-1 to TRBJ2-7; 11 bases fit TRBD1. Germline assignment: CDR1 KGHDR and CDR2 SFDVKD. The V segment lost 3 bases and the J segment 4 bases; nucleotides outside the gene matches: 13. This CDR3 has 18 amino acids. For the CDR3, the DNA is TGTGCCACCAGTGATCACCTTGGACAGGGGGCACGTCTATACGAGCAGTACTTC. Residues: CATSDHLGQGARLYEQYF.

The chain carries TRBV15 and TRBJ2-6; a weak D match, TRBD2 (6 bases). V shed 0 bases and J shed 4 bases, with 19 bases lying between them. The germline CDR1 and CDR2 sequences are LNHNV and YYDKDF (reference sequence). The CDR3 spans 19 residues. CDR3 region: CATSRERGTGGPGANVLTF. The DNA for the CDR3 is TGTGCCACCAGCAGAGAGAGAGGTACAGGAGGGCCCGGGGCCAACGTCCTGACTTTC.

The V call is TRBV19, the J call TRBJ2-7; perhaps TRBD1 as D (6 bases). The ends were cut back, 1 base at V and 5 bases at J, with 15 bases in the middle. The CDR3 is 15 residues long. The germline CDR1 and CDR2 sequences are LNHDA and SQIVND (reference sequence). The CDR3 DNA follows: TGTGCCAGTAGTATAGCTTCAGGGGATGCGAACGAGCAGTACTTC. Translated: CASSIASGDANEQYF.

The V gene is TRBV6-5, the J gene TRBJ1-2; possible D gene TRBD1, 5 bases. The CDR3 sequence is 13 residues long. Germline V lookup: CDR1 MNHEY, CDR2 SVGAGI. V was cut by 4 bases and J by 7 bases, with 13 bases left in between. The CDR3 sequence: CASSSYGGFGYTF. In nucleotides, the CDR3 is TGTGCCAGCAGTTCCTACGGGGGGTTTGGCTACACCTTC.

This clonotype occurred once. The J gene is TRBJ2-3, the V gene TRBV20-1; TRBD1 might be the D (5 bases). This CDR3 region has 14 residues. Germline V gives CDR1 DFQATT, CDR2 SNEGSKA (reference sequence). Trimming stripped 0 bases from V and 4 bases from J, with 11 bases between. The CDR3 is CSARDAGFADTQYF. In DNA, the CDR3 is TGCAGTGCTAGAGATGCAGGGTTCGCAGATACGCAGTATTTT.

V is TRBV25-1 and J is TRBJ1-1, with TRBD1 as a possible D gene (5 bases). The CDR3 spans 15 residues. V was cut by 1 base and J by 9 bases, with 18 bases left in between. Germline V gene data show CDR1 as MGHDK and CDR2 as SYGVNS. CDR3 DNA: TGTGCCAGCAGTGAATTAGGCAGGGTGAAAGGTCAAGCTTTCTTT. Its translation: CASSELGRVKGQAFF.

This chain links TRBV29-1 with TRBJ1-5; 9 nucleotides match TRBD1. V lost 4 bases, J lost 4 bases, and 11 bases stayed unmatched. CDR3 length: 16 residues. From germline, CDR1 is SQVTM and CDR2 ANQGSEA. The CDR3 reads CSVVSVDRGSNQPQHF. The CDR3 nucleotides are TGCAGCGTTGTTTCAGTGGACAGGGGATCGAATCAGCCCCAGCATTTT.

This rearrangement joins TRBV19 to TRBJ2-7; no clear D gene. The CDR3 runs 14 residues. Trimming left V 5 bases short and J 3 bases short, with 14 bases between. Germline V gene lookup returns CDR1 LNHDA and CDR2 SQIVND (reference sequence). The CDR3: CASSPSTYYYEQYF. CDR3 in DNA: TGTGCCAGTAGTCCCTCGACATATTACTACGAGCAGTACTTC.

This chain connects TRBV7-3 to TRBJ2-2; D tentatively fits TRBD1 or TRBD2 (5 bases each). This CDR3 is 15 amino acids long. V was cut by 5 bases and J by 4 bases, with 14 bases left in between. Germline V gene sequence: CDR1 SGHTA, CDR2 FQGTGA. The CDR3 spells CASSPPGTVTGELFF. The DNA for the CDR3 is TGTGCCAGCAGCCCCCCGGGGACCGTCACCGGGGAGCTGTTTTTT.

This clonotype came up many times. This chain joins TRBV2 and TRBJ2-1; TRBD2 might be the D (5 bases). The CDR3 is 15 residues long. Germline CDR1 SNHLY, CDR2 FYNNEI. Trimming took off 8 bases at V and 0 bases at J, with 14 bases between the two ends. The CDR3 reads CASLGLPSSYNEQFF. CDR3 in DNA: TGTGCCAGCCTCGGACTGCCGAGCTCCTACAATGAGCAGTTCTTC.

About this clonotype: The final CDR3 position lacks the conserved phenylalanine or tryptophan, pointing to a likely read error. It is unclear where the CDR3 begins or ends on the DNA, so no DNA is shown, and the CDR3 is as TCRdb lists it. This sequence joins TRBV7-8 and TRBJ2-7; TRBD1 was called by the table and not checked on the DNA. The CDR3 adds up to 9 amino acids, both ends counted. The germline CDR1 and CDR2 sequences are SGHVS and FQNEAQ. The CDR3 reads CASSPGTGG.

This clonotype has a single count. Here the CDR3 reads CASSTNWDSSYEQYF. The CDR3 nucleotides are TGCGCCAGCAGCACCAACTGGGACTCTTCCTACGAGCAGTACTTC. V usage is TRBV4-1 and J usage is TRBJ2-7, with D perhaps TRBD2 (6 bases). CDR3 size: 15 residues. The germline V gene encodes CDR1 MGHRA and CDR2 YSYEKL. The V gene lost 5 bases and the J gene lost 1 base, with 15 bases spanning the gap.

CDR3 sequence reads: CASSPGPDGNQPQHF. The CDR3 coding sequence is TGTGCCAGCAGCCCCGGGCCGGATGGCAATCAGCCCCAGCATTTT. The chain joins TRBV6-1 to TRBJ1-5; D is undetermined. Germline CDR1 reads MNHNS; CDR2 reads SASEGT. Trimming pared 6 bases from V and 2 bases from J, leaving 14 bases between. The CDR3 loop spans 15 amino acids.

The V gene is TRBV19, the J gene TRBJ2-7; TRBD1 agrees at 7 bases. The CDR3 runs to 15 residues. V lost 5 bases and J lost 3; bases outside the gene matches: 10. Germline CDR1 is LNHDA and CDR2 is SQIVND (reference sequence). This chain's CDR3 is CASSLSDRVLYEQYF. In DNA, the CDR3 is TGTGCCAGTAGTCTCAGTGACAGGGTACTCTACGAGCAGTACTTC.